The T cell receptor (beta chain) under discussion was sequenced for a study of T cells in Graves' hyperthyroidism and ophthalmopathy. RNA transcripts provided the source from which TCR beta CDR3 regions were amplified. The HTBI primer set was used in a first-round RT-PCR of the TCR CDR3. TCRdb passed the multiplex PCR reads through MiXCR, listing each CDR3 protein once. The repertoire holds approximately 560,000 distinct CDR3 sequences, with 35% to 55% as singletons. V was pared by 5 bases and J by 2 bases, with 5 bases of the junction left unmatched. Germline V gene sequence: CDR1 SGHVS, CDR2 FNYEAQ. The CDR3 extends over 15 amino acids. Orbital computed tomography, thyroid ultrasound, serum thyroxine and TRAb, and clinical symptoms together informed the diagnoses.

The chain has TRBV7-6 and TRBJ2-7; 11 nucleotides agree with TRBD2. Sequencing was done on a sample of peripheral blood or thyroid tissue (not recorded which). This clonotype originated in a woman aged 18-29 years with Graves' hyperthyroidism. The CDR3 is CASSVGGLAAYEQYF. The CDR3 DNA reads as TGTGCCAGCAGCGTAGGGGGACTAGCGGCCTACGAGCAGTACTTC.